Listed below are T cell receptor beta chains from one sample, sequenced in a study of OX40 agonist ivuxolimab in advanced cancers. Sequencing was performed with immunoSEQ multiplex PCR; in TCRdb, only in-frame clones are kept and a portion is missing. The table has under 85,000 clones, 85% seen once; the top ten hold roughly 0.8%. The material sequenced was CD4+ or CD8+ T cells sorted from blood, taken in a trial of the OX40 agonist ivuxolimab. Receptors originate from an adult with an advanced solid tumor such as melanoma, head and neck, liver or kidney cancer. The CDR3 runs from the conserved cysteine through the conserved F or W. The order of the fields is V gene, J gene, CDR3 protein.

TRBV7-2	TRBJ1-1	CASSLSWGVNTEAFF
TRBV11-2	TRBJ2-7	CASSPGAAGHYEQYF
TRBV6-6	TRBJ2-7	CASSYVQGGDEQYF
TRBV11-2	TRBJ2-1	CASSLSLSGEQFF
TRBV4-2	TRBJ2-3	CASSQVLRGPRADTQYF
TRBV27	TRBJ2-3	CASSLSAGTDTQYF
TRBV27	TRBJ2-7	CASSLARTGTADSYEQYF
TRBV5-4	TRBJ2-3	CASTKGGARGRDTDTQYF
TRBV11-2	TRBJ1-1	CASSPHDRVGTEAFF
TRBV19	TRBJ1-1	CASSIRGAFLGAEAFF
TRBV30	TRBJ2-3	CAWSVRASRYTDTQYF
TRBV5-1	TRBJ1-1	CASSLQTQGGGTEAFF
TRBV11-3	TRBJ2-5	CASSGYGGIQETQYF
TRBV11-2	TRBJ2-7	CASSLGGPKYF
TRBV2	TRBJ1-5	CASVLGVTQPQHF
TRBV30	TRBJ1-3	CAWMAPDRNTIYF
TRBV6-1	TRBJ2-1	CASRQYNEQFF
TRBV2	TRBJ2-7	CASNRQGTGSYEQYF
TRBV11-3	TRBJ2-1	CASSFRDGEQFF
TRBV2	TRBJ2-2	CASSRQGGNTGELFF